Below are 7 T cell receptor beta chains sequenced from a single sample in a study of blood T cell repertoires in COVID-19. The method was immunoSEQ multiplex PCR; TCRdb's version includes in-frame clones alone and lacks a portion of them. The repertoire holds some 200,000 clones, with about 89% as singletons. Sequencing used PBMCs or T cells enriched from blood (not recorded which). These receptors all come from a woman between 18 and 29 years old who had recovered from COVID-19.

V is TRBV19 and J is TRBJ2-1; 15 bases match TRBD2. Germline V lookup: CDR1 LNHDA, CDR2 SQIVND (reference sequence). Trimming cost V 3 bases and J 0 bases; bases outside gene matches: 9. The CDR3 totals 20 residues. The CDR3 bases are TGTGCCAGTAGTATGGGCCAGGGACTAGCGGGAGGAGGCTCCTACAATGAGCAGTTCTTC. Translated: CASSMGQGLAGGGSYNEQFF.

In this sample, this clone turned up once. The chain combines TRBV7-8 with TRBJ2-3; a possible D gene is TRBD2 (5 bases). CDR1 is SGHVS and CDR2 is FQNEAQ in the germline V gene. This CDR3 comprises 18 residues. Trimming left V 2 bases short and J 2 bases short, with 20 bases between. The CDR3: CASSLRLTAPEDTDTQYF. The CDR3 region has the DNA TGTGCCAGCAGCTTACGTTTAACAGCCCCGGAGGACACAGATACGCAGTATTTT.

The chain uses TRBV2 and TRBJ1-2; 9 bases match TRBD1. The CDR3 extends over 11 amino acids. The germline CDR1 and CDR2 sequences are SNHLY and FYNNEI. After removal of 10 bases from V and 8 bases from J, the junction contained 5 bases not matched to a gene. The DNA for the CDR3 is TGTGCCACGACAGGGGGGCAAGGCTACACCTTC. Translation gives CATTGGQGYTF.

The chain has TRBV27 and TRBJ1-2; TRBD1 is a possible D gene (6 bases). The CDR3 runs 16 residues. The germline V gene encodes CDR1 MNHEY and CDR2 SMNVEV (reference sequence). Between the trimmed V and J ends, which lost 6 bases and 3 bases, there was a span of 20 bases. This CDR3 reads CASSSSGGGAHYGYTF. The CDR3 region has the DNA TGTGCCAGCAGCTCCTCCGGGGGGGGCGCTCACTATGGCTACACCTTC.

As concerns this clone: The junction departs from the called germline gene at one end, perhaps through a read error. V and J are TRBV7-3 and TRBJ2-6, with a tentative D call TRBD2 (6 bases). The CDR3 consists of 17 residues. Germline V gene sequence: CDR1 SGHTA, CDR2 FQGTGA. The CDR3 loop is CASSLRGLSAGSNVLTF. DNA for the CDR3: TGTGCCAGCAGCTTACGGGGACTCTCAGCTGGGTCCAACGTCCTGACTTTC.

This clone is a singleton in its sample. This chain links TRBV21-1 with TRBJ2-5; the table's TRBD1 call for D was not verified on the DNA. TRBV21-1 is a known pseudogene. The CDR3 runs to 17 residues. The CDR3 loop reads CASSIDRSRRPQETQYF. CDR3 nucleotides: TGTGCCAGCAGCATCGACAGGTCCAGGAGACCCCAAGAGACCCAGTACTTC.

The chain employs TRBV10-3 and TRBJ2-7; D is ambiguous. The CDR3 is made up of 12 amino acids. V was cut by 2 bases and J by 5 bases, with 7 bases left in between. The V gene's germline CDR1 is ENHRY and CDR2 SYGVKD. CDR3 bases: TGTGCCATCAGTGAGAATACTGACGAGCAGTACTTC. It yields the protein CAISENTDEQYF.